The 15 T cell receptor beta chains below all came from one sample that was sequenced in a study of beta chain features in type 1 diabetes. Whole-study results and caveats: For Type 1 diabetes patients, all four CD4+ subsets carried TCRB CDR3s that were moderately but significantly shorter.

Reverse transcribing all isolated RNA meant expressed TCRB transcripts were sequenced. Generated by immunoSEQ multiplex PCR, the TCRdb table keeps only in-frame clones and is missing some. The data contain under 300,000 clones, roughly 13% of them singletons. No antigens are known for them. Sequencing was done on a sample of naive CD4+ T cells from blood. The receptors here all came from a man aged 30-40 years with type 1 diabetes.

V usage is TRBV28 and J usage is TRBJ1-5, with D tentatively TRBD1 (6 bases). This CDR3 spans 14 amino acids. The germline gives CDR1 MDHEN, CDR2 SYDVKM. Trimming took 2 bases from V and 5 from J, leaving 10 bases between them. DNA of the CDR3: TGTGCCAGCAGTTTAGGGGCAGGGGATCAGCCCCAGCATTTT. It encodes CASSLGAGDQPQHF.

This clone appeared a few times. The chain employs TRBV29-1 and TRBJ1-4, with D unresolved. Germline CDR1 reads SQVTM; CDR2 reads ANQGSEA. The CDR3 runs 13 residues. V was shortened by 7 bases and J by 1 base, with 10 bases between the two germline ends. The CDR3 is CSAQQETNEKLFF. CDR3 coding DNA: TGCAGCGCTCAGCAGGAAACTAATGAAAAACTGTTTTTT.

This clone occurred a few times. The chain carries TRBV9 and TRBJ2-7; 8 bases agree with TRBD1. V shed 1 base, J shed 5 bases, and the junction held 11 bases outside the gene matches. Germline V gene data show CDR1 as SGDLS and CDR2 as YYNGEE. The CDR3 length is 16 residues. CDR3 bases: TGTGCCAGCAGCGTACGAACCGGGACAGGCCCGAACGAGCAGTACTTC. Its translation is CASSVRTGTGPNEQYF.

This clone was counted a few times. This chain connects TRBV18 to TRBJ2-5; 7 bases are shared with TRBD2. The CDR3 runs 13 residues. The junction had 4 bases not matched to a gene; V was cut back by 6 bases and J by 3 bases. Germline loops: CDR1 KGHSH, CDR2 LQKENI. The CDR3 DNA reads as TGTGCCAGCTCGCCCGGGACTAAAGAGACCCAGTACTTC. Protein product: CASSPGTKETQYF.

The V call is TRBV2, the J call TRBJ1-6, with D hard to call. The germline V gene has CDR1 SNHLY and CDR2 FYNNEI. V shed 6 bases and J shed 14 bases, with 14 bases lying between them. This CDR3 is 12 amino acids long. The CDR3 bases are TGTGCCAGCAGCCTCCCGTCGGGAGCCCTCCACTTT. Protein sequence: CASSLPSGALHF.

In its sample, this clone was seen a few times. The rearrangement joins TRBV29-1 to TRBJ1-2; tentatively, D is TRBD1 (5 bases). With 8 bases removed from V and 5 bases from J, the gap between germline ends came to 30 bases. The CDR3 loop spans 17 amino acids. CDR1 is SQVTM, CDR2 ANQGSEA, per germline. CDR3 sequence reads: CSPPRSRRKGEEYGYTF. The CDR3 DNA follows: TGCAGCCCTCCTCGCTCCCGACGTAAAGGGGAAGAGTATGGCTACACCTTC. Full variable domain (rest looked up from reference TRBV29-1 and TRBJ1-2): SAVISQKPSRDICQRGTSLTIQCQVDSQVTMMFWYRQQPGQSLTLIATANQGSEATYESGFVIDKFPISRPNLTFSTLTVSNMSPEDSSIYLCSPPRSRRKGEEYGYTFGSGTRLTVV.

The chain uses TRBV4-2 and TRBJ2-7; a weak D match, TRBD1 (6 bases). This CDR3 has 15 amino acids. Trimming cost V 6 bases and J 0 bases, with 15 bases left between them. Germline V gene data show CDR1 as LGHNA and CDR2 as YNFKEQ. The CDR3 DNA reads as TGTGCCAGCAGTCGAACAGGGAAGGGCTCCTACGAGCAGTACTTC. Its protein product is CASSRTGKGSYEQYF.

With regard to this clone: Other DNA sequences in the sample encode the same CDR3. In DNA form, the CDR3 reads TGTGCCAGCAGCTTAGGGAGGAACACTGAAGCTTTCTTT. Encoded protein: CASSLGRNTEAFF. The chain carries TRBV5-6 and TRBJ1-1, with unresolved D. Per the germline V gene, CDR1 is SGHDT and CDR2 is YYEEEE. The CDR3 has 13 residues. The V end lost 2 bases, the J end lost 1 base, and 6 bases lay between the germline ends.

The chain joins TRBV13 to TRBJ1-1, with TRBD1 matching 7 bases. The germline CDR1 and CDR2 sequences are PRHDT and FYEKMQ (reference sequence). With V trimmed by 3 bases and J by 11 bases, 9 bases remained unmatched. This CDR3 spans 13 amino acids. The CDR3 is CASSFQGGESAFF. Here the CDR3 DNA reads TGTGCCAGCAGCTTCCAAGGGGGCGAGAGCGCTTTCTTT. The entire variable domain, with the rest obtained from reference TRBV13 and TRBJ1-1, is as follows: AAGVIQSPRHLIKEKRETATLKCYPIPRHDTVYWYQQGPGQDPQFLISFYEKMQSDKGSIPDRFSAQQFSDYHSELNMSSLELGDSALYFCASSFQGGESAFFGQGTRLTVV.

The table lists this clone with a few counts. V and J are TRBV5-6 and TRBJ2-1; D may be TRBD2 (5 bases). Trimming took 4 bases from V and 7 from J, leaving 12 bases between them. This CDR3 spans 13 amino acids. CDR1 is SGHDT and CDR2 is YYEEEE in the germline V gene. Written as DNA, the CDR3 is TGTGCCAGCAGCCGGGAATTCGGGAATGAGCAGTTCTTC. It codes for CASSREFGNEQFF. The whole variable domain, filled in from reference TRBV5-6 and TRBJ2-1, reads DAGVTQSPTHLIKTRGQQVTLRCSPKSGHDTVSWYQQALGQGPQFIFQYYEEEERQRGNFPDRFSGHQFPNYSSELNVNALLLGDSALYLCASSREFGNEQFFGPGTRLTVL.

This CDR3 reads CASSVSSGDSYEQYF. The CDR3 DNA reads TGTGCCAGCAGCGTAAGTAGCGGGGACTCCTACGAGCAGTACTTC. The genes are TRBV9 and TRBJ2-7; 8 bases line up with TRBD2. This CDR3 region has 15 residues. J lost 0 bases, V lost 1 base, and 3 bases had no gene match. Germline lookup yields CDR1 SGDLS and CDR2 YYNGEE.

The V gene is TRBV7-9, the J gene TRBJ1-6; 11 bases match TRBD1. CDR3 size: 15 residues. Per germline, CDR1 SEHNR and CDR2 FQNEAQ (reference sequence). The V segment lost 5 bases and the J segment 7 bases; nucleotides outside the gene matches: 4. The DNA for the CDR3 is TGTGCCAGCAGCGGGACAGGGGGAAGGAATTCACCCCTCCACTTT. Its translation is CASSGTGGRNSPLHF.

This chain joins TRBV5-6 and TRBJ2-5, with 8 bases aligning to TRBD2. The J call could be wrong; TRBJ2-7 is a better fit for the DNA end. The CDR3 loop spans 16 amino acids. Germline V lookup: CDR1 SGHDT, CDR2 YYEEEE. CDR3 region: CASSLTSSGLTYEQYF. The CDR3 coding sequence is TGTGCCAGCAGCCTGACCTCTAGCGGGCTCACCTACGAGCAGTACTTC.

Regarding this clone: The same CDR3 is also encoded by other DNA sequences in this sample. This rearrangement joins TRBV6-6 to TRBJ2-7; 7 bases agree with TRBD1. J lost 0 bases, V lost 2 bases, and 1 base had no gene match. The germline V gene has CDR1 MNHNY and CDR2 SVGAGI (reference sequence). This CDR3 is 14 amino acids long. CDR3 sequence: CASSYRDSSYEQYF. CDR3 DNA sequence: TGTGCCAGCAGTTACCGGGACAGCTCCTACGAGCAGTACTTC.

This clone showed up just a few times. The chain is built from TRBV5-6 and TRBJ2-5; 9 bases line up with TRBD1. Trimming took 4 bases from V and 1 from J; bases not matched to a gene: 5. Germline values: CDR1 SGHDT, CDR2 YYEEEE. There are 15 residues in the CDR3. The CDR3 protein is CASSEYRGLQETQYF. In nucleotides, the CDR3 is TGTGCCAGCAGCGAGTACAGGGGGCTCCAAGAGACCCAGTACTTC.